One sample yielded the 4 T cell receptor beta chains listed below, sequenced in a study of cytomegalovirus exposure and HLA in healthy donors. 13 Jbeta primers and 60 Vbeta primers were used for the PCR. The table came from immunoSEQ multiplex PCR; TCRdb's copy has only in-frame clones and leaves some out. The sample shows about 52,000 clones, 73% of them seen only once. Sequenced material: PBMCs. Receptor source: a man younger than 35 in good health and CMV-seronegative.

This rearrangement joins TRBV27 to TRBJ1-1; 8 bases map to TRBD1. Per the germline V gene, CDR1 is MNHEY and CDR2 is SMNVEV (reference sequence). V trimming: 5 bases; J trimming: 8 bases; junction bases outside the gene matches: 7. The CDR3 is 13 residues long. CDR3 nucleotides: TGTGCCAGCAGTAAACCGACAGGGGCCGAAGCTTTCTTT. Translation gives CASSKPTGAEAFF.

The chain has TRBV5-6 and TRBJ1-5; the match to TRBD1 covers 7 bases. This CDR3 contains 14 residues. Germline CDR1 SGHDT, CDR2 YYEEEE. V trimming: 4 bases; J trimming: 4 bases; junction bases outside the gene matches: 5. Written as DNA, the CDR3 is TGTGCCAGCAGCCACAACAGGGGAAATCAGCCCCAGCATTTT. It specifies CASSHNRGNQPQHF.

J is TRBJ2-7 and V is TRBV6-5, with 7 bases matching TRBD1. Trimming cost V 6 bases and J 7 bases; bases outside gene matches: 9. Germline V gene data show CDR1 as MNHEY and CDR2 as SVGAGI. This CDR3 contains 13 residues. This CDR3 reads CASSPRGQREQYF. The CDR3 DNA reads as TGTGCCAGCAGCCCGAGGGGACAGAGGGAGCAGTACTTC.

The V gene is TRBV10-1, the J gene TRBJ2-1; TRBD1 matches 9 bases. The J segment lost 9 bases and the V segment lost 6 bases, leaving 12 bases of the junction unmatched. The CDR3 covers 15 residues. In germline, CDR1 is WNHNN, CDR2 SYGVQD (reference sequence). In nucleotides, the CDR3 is TGCGCCAGCAGCAGACCGGGACAGGGCCTCGGTGAGCAGTTCTTC. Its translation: CASSRPGQGLGEQFF.